A single sample is the source of the 28 T cell receptor beta chains below, sequenced in a study of T cell responses to AZD1222 COVID-19 vaccine. Some clones are missing from TCRdb's copy, which holds only in-frame ones; the method was immunoSEQ multiplex PCR. The sample comprises about 130,000 clones, 80% to 90% of which are singletons, and around 6% rests with the top ten. The sequencing here drew on peripheral blood, taken on day 0 of AZD1222 vaccination. The receptors were gathered from an adult in good health.

The V call is TRBV30, the J call TRBJ2-5; D is unresolved. The V and J ends lost 0 bases and 4 bases respectively, with 6 bases between them. The CDR3 loop spans 12 amino acids. Germline V lookup: CDR1 GTSNPN, CDR2 SVGIG (reference sequence). The CDR3 region is CAWSVFRETQYF. The CDR3 DNA reads as TGTGCCTGGAGTGTCTTCCGAGAGACCCAGTACTTC.

This clone has a count of ten or more. This chain links TRBV11-2 with TRBJ1-4, with D uncertain. Germline CDR1 SGHAT, CDR2 FQNNGV. V lost 2 bases and J lost 3, with 10 bases in between. The CDR3 covers 15 residues. The CDR3 spells CASSLTGGANEKLFF. The CDR3 DNA reads TGTGCCAGCAGCTTAACGGGCGGCGCTAATGAAAAACTGTTTTTT.

The rearrangement links TRBV11-2 to TRBJ2-3; D unclear. Between the trimmed V and J ends, which lost 5 bases and 6 bases, there was a span of 9 bases. The CDR3 loop spans 12 amino acids. Germline loops: CDR1 SGHAT, CDR2 FQNNGV. CDR3 DNA sequence: TGTGCCAGCAGCAGCCGAACGGATACGCAGTATTTT. It codes for CASSSRTDTQYF.

The rearrangement uses TRBV19 and TRBJ2-7; 9 bases agree with TRBD1. From germline, CDR1 is LNHDA and CDR2 SQIVND (reference sequence). The V gene end was trimmed by 3 bases and the J gene end by 3 bases; junction bases not matched to a gene: 12. This CDR3 region has 17 residues. For the CDR3, the DNA is TGTGCCAGTAGTATTCACTCCGGGACAGGGACCGGCTACGAGCAGTACTTC. It codes for CASSIHSGTGTGYEQYF.

The chain employs TRBV6-4 and TRBJ2-6; no firm D call. CDR1 and CDR2 (germline): MRHNA, SNTAGT. The CDR3 spans 14 residues. Trimming left V 2 bases short and J 2 bases short, with 4 bases between. As DNA, the CDR3 is TGTGCCAGCAGTGACCCCGCTGGGGCCAACGTCCTGACTTTC. Translation gives CASSDPAGANVLTF.

This clone showed up just once. The chain employs TRBV3-1 (or the pseudogene TRBV3-2) and TRBJ1-4; D perhaps matches TRBD1 (6 bases). CDR3 length: 13 amino acids. Between the trimmed V and J ends, which lost 1 base and 16 bases, there was a span of 16 bases. Germline lookup yields CDR1 LGHDT and CDR2 YNNKEL (reference sequence). The CDR3 nucleotides read TGTGCCAGCAGCCAAGCAGGGGTCCTTCGACAGTTTTTT. Amino acid sequence: CASSQAGVLRQFF.

The CDR3 is CASSSYTDGYTF. The CDR3 DNA sequence: TGTGCCAGCAGCTCCTACACGGATGGCTACACCTTC. The J gene is TRBJ1-2, the V gene TRBV7-2, with no clear D. CDR3 length equals 12 residues. Trimming stripped 4 bases from V and 6 bases from J, with 9 bases between. Germline CDR1 reads SGHTA; CDR2 reads FQGNSA.

J is TRBJ1-2 and V is TRBV5-1; no firm D call. Germline V gene data show CDR1 as SGHRS and CDR2 as YFSETQ. V lost 0 bases to trimming and J lost 7 bases, with 13 bases between them. The CDR3 has 14 amino acids. The CDR3 nucleotides read TGCGCCAGCAGCTTGGCCGGACGGGATATTGGCTACACCTTC. Translated: CASSLAGRDIGYTF.

The V call is TRBV6-5, the J call TRBJ2-7, with D unresolved. Germline assignment: CDR1 MNHEY and CDR2 SVGAGI. V dropped 6 bases and J dropped 3 bases, with 12 bases sitting between them. This CDR3 has 13 amino acids. CDR3 nucleotide sequence: TGTGCCAGCAGACAAACGGCGAACTACGAGCAGTACTTC. It codes for CASRQTANYEQYF.

The rearrangement joins TRBV4-2 to TRBJ2-3; TRBD2 might be the D (6 bases). CDR3 length: 15 residues. Germline CDR1 LGHNA, CDR2 YNFKEQ. Trimming stripped 4 bases from V and 4 bases from J, with 15 bases between. The CDR3 sequence is CASSPSTSAPDTQYF. CDR3 nucleotides: TGTGCCAGCAGCCCCTCGACTAGTGCCCCAGATACGCAGTATTTT.

The chain carries TRBV7-2 and TRBJ1-1, with D perhaps matching TRBD1 (5 bases). Per germline, CDR1 SGHTA and CDR2 FQGNSA. Between the trimmed V and J ends, which lost 8 bases and 2 bases, there was a span of 18 bases. The CDR3 spans 15 residues. The chain's CDR3 is CASFPSGAYNTEAFF. In DNA form, the CDR3 reads TGTGCCAGCTTCCCCTCCGGGGCATATAACACTGAAGCTTTCTTT. Using reference TRBV7-2 and TRBJ1-1 for the parts outside the CDR3, the full variable domain is GAGVSQSPSNKVTEKGKDVELRCDPISGHTALYWYRQSLGQGLEFLIYFQGNSAPDKSGLPSDRFSAERTGGSVSTLTIQRTQQEDSAVYLCASFPSGAYNTEAFFGQGTRLTVV.

The chain employs TRBV7-9 and TRBJ1-6, with 7 positions matching TRBD1. V gave up 8 bases and J gave up 1 base; unmatched junction bases: 5. The CDR3 spans 15 residues. The germline V gene has CDR1 SEHNR and CDR2 FQNEAQ (reference sequence). The CDR3 sequence is CASSDRASYNSPLHF. The CDR3 nucleotides are TGTGCCAGCTCCGACAGGGCTTCCTATAATTCACCCCTCCACTTT.

The chain carries TRBV6-5 and TRBJ2-4, with TRBD1 identical over 10 bases. J lost 9 bases, V lost 6 bases, and 11 bases had no gene match. Germline lookup yields CDR1 MNHEY and CDR2 SVGAGI. This CDR3 is built from 15 residues. CDR3 nucleotide sequence: TGTGCCAGCAGCTCCCTAGGGACAGGGGCAACCATTCAGTACTTC. This encodes CASSSLGTGATIQYF.

The V and J genes are TRBV6-5 and TRBJ1-1; 9 bases fit TRBD1. This CDR3 has 14 amino acids. Trimming at V came to 5 bases and at J to 1 base, leaving 2 bases not matched to a gene. Germline CDR1 and CDR2: MNHEY and SVGAGI. The CDR3 loop is CASSMDRGNTEAFF. DNA for the CDR3: TGTGCCAGCAGTATGGACAGGGGGAACACTGAAGCTTTCTTT.

This chain joins TRBV12-3 or TRBV12-4 and TRBJ1-6; 7 nucleotides match TRBD1. The ends lost 5 bases at V and 14 bases at J; junction bases unmatched: 6. The length of the CDR3 is 12 residues. Written as DNA, the CDR3 is TGTGCCAGCAGTCGACAGGGATTATCCCTCCACTTT. It specifies CASSRQGLSLHF.

V is TRBV6-2 or TRBV6-3 and J is TRBJ2-7, with 11 bases matching TRBD2. The CDR3 extends over 17 amino acids. Germline CDR1 is MNHEY and CDR2 is SVGEGT. The junction had 13 bases not matched to a gene; V was cut back by 7 bases and J by 2 bases. The CDR3 nucleotides are TGTGCCAGCACCCCTCGCGGGGTTAGCGGGAGGGCCTACGAGCAGTACTTC. Encoded protein: CASTPRGVSGRAYEQYF.

The chain couples TRBV5-6 to TRBJ2-7; maybe TRBD1 (7 bases). With 2 bases removed from V and 3 bases from J, the gap between germline ends came to 15 bases. Per the germline V gene, CDR1 is SGHDT and CDR2 is YYEEEE. The CDR3 runs to 15 residues. The CDR3: CASSLFRGANYEQYF. The CDR3 DNA is TGTGCCAGCAGCTTATTCAGGGGGGCCAACTACGAGCAGTACTTC. Combining the CDR3 with reference TRBV5-6 and TRBJ2-7 gives the whole variable domain DAGVTQSPTHLIKTRGQQVTLRCSPKSGHDTVSWYQQALGQGPQFIFQYYEEEERQRGNFPDRFSGHQFPNYSSELNVNALLLGDSALYLCASSLFRGANYEQYFGPGTRLTVT.

The chain joins TRBV2 to TRBJ2-5, with no clear D. V was trimmed by 3 bases and J by 5 bases, leaving 13 bases between them. The CDR3 is 14 amino acids. Germline loops: CDR1 SNHLY, CDR2 FYNNEI. The CDR3: CASSDRLAEETQYF. The CDR3 DNA reads as TGTGCCAGCAGTGACCGGCTGGCCGAGGAGACCCAGTACTTC.

This chain joins TRBV19 and TRBJ1-5; maybe TRBD1 (5 bases). V gave up 4 bases and J gave up 1 base, with 14 bases separating them. CDR1 is LNHDA and CDR2 is SQIVND in the germline V gene (reference sequence). The CDR3 is 16 residues long. DNA for the CDR3: TGTGCCAGTAGTAGGACCGCGACAGAAAGCAATCAGCCCCAGCATTTT. Translation gives CASSRTATESNQPQHF. Looking up the rest from reference TRBV19 and TRBJ1-5 gives the full variable domain: DGGITQSPKYLFRKEGQNVTLSCEQNLNHDAMYWYRQDPGQGLRLIYYSQIVNDFQKGDIAEGYSVSREKKESFPLTVTSAQKNPTAFYLCASSRTATESNQPQHFGDGTRLSIL.

The chain employs TRBV28 and TRBJ2-5; D tentatively reads TRBD1 or TRBD2 (5 bases each). There are 13 residues in the CDR3. V was trimmed by 8 bases and J by 1 base, leaving 11 bases between them. Germline CDR1 MDHEN, CDR2 SYDVKM. The CDR3 DNA reads as TGTGCCAGCCTGTATGGGGGCCAAGAGACCCAGTACTTC. It encodes CASLYGGQETQYF. Variable domain in full (rest from reference TRBV28 and TRBJ2-5): DVKVTQSSRYLVKRTGEKVFLECVQDMDHENMFWYRQDPGLGLRLIYFSYDVKMKEKGDIPEGYSVSREKKERFSLILESASTNQTSMYLCASLYGGQETQYFGPGTRLLVL.

This clone has just one count. The chain recombines TRBV29-1 with TRBJ2-5; 7 nucleotides match TRBD2. V lost 6 bases, J lost 5 bases, and 9 bases stayed unmatched. Germline CDR1 SQVTM, CDR2 ANQGSEA. The CDR3 has 13 amino acids. The CDR3 reads CSVAITREETQYF. DNA for the CDR3: TGCAGCGTCGCGATCACGCGGGAGGAGACCCAGTACTTC.

This chain uses TRBV4-1 with TRBJ1-1; D gene unclear. The CDR3 loop spans 15 amino acids. V lost 0 bases, J lost 4 bases, and 12 bases lay in between. Germline lookup yields CDR1 MGHRA and CDR2 YSYEKL. CDR3 sequence: CASSQDAGLVTEAFF. CDR3 DNA sequence: TGCGCCAGCAGCCAAGACGCGGGGTTAGTCACTGAAGCTTTCTTT.

This chain joins TRBV7-9 and TRBJ1-3; D is uncertain. Trimming removed 7 bases from V and 8 bases from J, with 21 bases in between. Germline loops: CDR1 SEHNR, CDR2 FQNEAQ (reference sequence). There are 15 residues in the CDR3. The CDR3 DNA reads as TGTGCCAGCACCCCCGACAACAGAATAAGTGACACCATATATTTT. This translates into CASTPDNRISDTIYF.

A few counts support this clone. The chain has TRBV18 and TRBJ2-7; possible D gene TRBD2, 6 bases. Germline V lookup: CDR1 KGHSH, CDR2 LQKENI. The CDR3 length is 14 residues. Trimming pared 6 bases from V and 0 bases from J, leaving 12 bases between. The CDR3 DNA reads TGTGCCAGCTCCACCGGACTACTCTCCTACGAGCAGTACTTC. Translation: CASSTGLLSYEQYF.

In its sample, this clone was seen once. The chain recombines TRBV5-1 with TRBJ1-1; D perhaps matches TRBD1 (5 bases). V was shortened by 3 bases and J by 4 bases, with 13 bases between the two germline ends. CDR1 is SGHRS and CDR2 is YFSETQ in the germline V gene. There are 14 residues in the CDR3. The CDR3 is CASSWEPGRTEAFF. The DNA of the CDR3 is TGCGCCAGCAGCTGGGAACCGGGACGCACTGAAGCTTTCTTT. Full variable domain (remainder filled in from reference TRBV5-1 and TRBJ1-1): KAGVTQTPRYLIKTRGQQVTLSCSPISGHRSVSWYQQTPGQGLQFLFEYFSETQRNKGNFPGRFSGRQFSNSRSEMNVSTLELGDSALYLCASSWEPGRTEAFFGQGTRLTVV.

V is TRBV10-1 and J is TRBJ1-1; TRBD1 is a possible D gene (5 bases). This CDR3 has 13 residues. Germline lookup yields CDR1 WNHNN and CDR2 SYGVQD (reference sequence). The ends were cut back, 8 bases at V and 2 bases at J, with 12 bases in the middle. The CDR3 here is CASSGQANTEAFF. DNA for the CDR3: TGCGCCAGCTCGGGGCAGGCTAACACTGAAGCTTTCTTT.

The chain couples TRBV6-5 to TRBJ1-6; 10 positions match TRBD1. J was trimmed by 9 bases and V by 6 bases; bases with no gene match: 8. CDR1 and CDR2 (germline): MNHEY, SVGAGI. The CDR3 is made up of 15 amino acids. The CDR3 coding sequence is TGTGCCAGCAGGCAGACAGGGGGCGTTGGTTCACCCCTCCACTTT. Translating it yields CASRQTGGVGSPLHF.

The rearrangement links TRBV19 to TRBJ2-3; maybe TRBD2 (5 bases). Germline V CDR1 and CDR2: LNHDA, SQIVND (reference sequence). The CDR3 is 15 residues long. V was clipped by 9 bases and J by 3 bases, with 19 bases between them. The CDR3 reads CASTREGVLTDTQYF. In nucleotides, the CDR3 is TGTGCCAGCACTCGTGAGGGTGTGTTAACAGATACGCAGTATTTT.